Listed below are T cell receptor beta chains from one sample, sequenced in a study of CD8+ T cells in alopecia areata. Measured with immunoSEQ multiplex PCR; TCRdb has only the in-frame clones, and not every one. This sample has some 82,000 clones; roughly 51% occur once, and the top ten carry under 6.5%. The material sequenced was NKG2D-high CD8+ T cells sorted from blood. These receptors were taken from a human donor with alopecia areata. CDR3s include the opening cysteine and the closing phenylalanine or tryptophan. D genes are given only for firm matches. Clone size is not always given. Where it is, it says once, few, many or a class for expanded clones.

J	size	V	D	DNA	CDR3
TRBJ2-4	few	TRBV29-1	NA	TGCAGCGTTGTTCGTTGGGCAGGGTGGAACATTCAGTACTTC	CSVVRWAGWNIQYF
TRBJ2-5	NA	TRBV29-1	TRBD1	TGCAGCGTTGATAGCCTGGGACAGGGACACCAAGAGACCCAGTACTTC	CSVDSLGQGHQETQYF
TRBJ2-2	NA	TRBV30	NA	TGTGCCTGGAGTGCGGGACTGAACACCGGGGAGCTGTTTTTT	CAWSAGLNTGELFF
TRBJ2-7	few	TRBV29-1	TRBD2	TGCAGCGTCCGACTAGCGCTCTCCTACGAGCAGTACTTC	CSVRLALSYEQYF
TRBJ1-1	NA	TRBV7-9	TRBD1	TGTGCCAGCAGCCCTAGACAGGGGAACACTGAAGCTTTCTTT	CASSPRQGNTEAFF
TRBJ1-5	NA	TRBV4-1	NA	TGCGCCAGCAGCCAAGTTTCGAATCAGCCCCAGCATTTT	CASSQVSNQPQHF
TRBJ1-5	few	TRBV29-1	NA	TGCAGCGCCTTACTCGATAGCAATCAGCCCCAGCATTTT	CSALLDSNQPQHF
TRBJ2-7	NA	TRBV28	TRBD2	TGTGCCAGCAGCCCCACCGGGACTAGCGGGAGGGGCGGGTACTTC	CASSPTGTSGRGGYF
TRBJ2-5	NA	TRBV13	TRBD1	TGTGCCAGCAGCGAGCGGACAGGGGAAGAGACCCAGTACTTC	CASSERTGEETQYF
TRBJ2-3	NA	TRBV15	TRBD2	TGTGCCACCAGCACACTCCCGGGACTAGCGGGAACAGATACGCAGTATTTT	CATSTLPGLAGTDTQYF
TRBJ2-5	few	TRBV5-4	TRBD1	TGTGCCAGCAGCGCCGACAGGGGTGAGACCCAGTACTTC	CASSADRGETQYF
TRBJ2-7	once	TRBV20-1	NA	TGCAGTGGGGGGTTTGGCTACGAGCAGTACTTC	CSGGFGYEQYF
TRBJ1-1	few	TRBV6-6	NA	TGTGCCAGCATCCAGGTTCCTCCCAACATTGAAGCTTTCTTT	CASIQVPPNIEAFF
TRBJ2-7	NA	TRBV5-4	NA	TGTGCCAGCAGCTTGGGTCCCTCCGAGCAGTACTTC	CASSLGPSEQYF
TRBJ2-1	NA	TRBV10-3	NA	TGTGCCATCAGTGCTCAAGACCCCCACTACAATGAGCAGTTCTTC	CAISAQDPHYNEQFF
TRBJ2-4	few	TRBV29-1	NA	TGCAGCGTTAGAGAGGACAGCAAAAACATTCAGTACTTC	CSVREDSKNIQYF
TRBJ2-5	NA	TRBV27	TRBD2	TGTGCCAGCGTTCCCAGCGGGGGAGATCAAGAGACCCAGTACTTC	CASVPSGGDQETQYF
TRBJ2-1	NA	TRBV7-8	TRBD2	TGTGCCAGCACCCTCCGGGGGGGAGTTGGTAATGAGCAGTTCTTC	CASTLRGGVGNEQFF
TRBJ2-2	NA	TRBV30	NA	TGTGCCTGGACCACCCTATCGGGGGCAGGAATAGCCGGGGAGCTGTTTTTT	CAWTTLSGAGIAGELFF
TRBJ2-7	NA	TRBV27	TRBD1	TGTGCCAGCAGTCCGGGACAGAACTACGAGCAGTACTTC	CASSPGQNYEQYF
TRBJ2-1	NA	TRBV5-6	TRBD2	TGTGCCAGCAGCTTGACCTTGCTAGCGGGCGCTTACCGAAATGAGCAGTTCTTC	CASSLTLLAGAYRNEQFF
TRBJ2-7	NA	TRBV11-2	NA	TGTGCCAGCAGCCACGCCAGTACTGGGGGGCAGTACTTC	CASSHASTGGQYF
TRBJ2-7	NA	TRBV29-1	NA	TGCAGCGTTTTACCCACGTGGACTTACGAGCAGTACTTC	CSVLPTWTYEQYF
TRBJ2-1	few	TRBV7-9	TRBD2	TGTGCCAGCAGCTTAGCGCTCAGCGGGAGCTCCTACAATGAGCAGTTCTTC	CASSLALSGSSYNEQFF
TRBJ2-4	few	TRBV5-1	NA	TGCGCCAGCAGCTTGTCCGCCGGTCAGCCCAAAAACATTCAGTACTTC	CASSLSAGQPKNIQYF
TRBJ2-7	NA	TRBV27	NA	TGTGCCAGCAAACCTCGGACCGTAGATTACGAGCAGTACTTC	CASKPRTVDYEQYF
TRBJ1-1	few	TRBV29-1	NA	TGCAGCGTCCATATCTGGGCGGGGGGGCCAGGCACTGAAGCTTTCTTT	CSVHIWAGGPGTEAFF
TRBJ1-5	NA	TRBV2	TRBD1	TGTGCCAGCAGTGAAGGACAGGGACTATATCAGCCCCAGCATTTT	CASSEGQGLYQPQHF
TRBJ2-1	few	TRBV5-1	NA	TGCGCCAGCAGTAGCTCAGGCAATGAGCAGTTCTTC	CASSSSGNEQFF
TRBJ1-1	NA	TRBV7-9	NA	TGTGCCAGCAGCATTGGGGCGAATGAAGCTTTCTTT	CASSIGANEAFF
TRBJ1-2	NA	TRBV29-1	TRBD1	TGCAGCGTTGGTCAGGGGGCGAACTATGGCTACACCTTC	CSVGQGANYGYTF
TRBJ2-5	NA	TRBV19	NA	TGTGCCAGTAGTATTGGAGGGGAGACCCAGTACTTC	CASSIGGETQYF